This TCR beta chain comes out of a study of blood T cell repertoires in COVID-19. CDR3 size: 16 residues. V was clipped by 4 bases and J by 3 bases; unmatched bases: 11. Germline CDR1 LNHDA, CDR2 SQIVND (reference sequence). Here immunoSEQ multiplex PCR was the method, and the copy in TCRdb shows in-frame clones only, minus some. The table shows about 180,000 clones, with roughly 85% occurring only once. Sequenced sample: peripheral blood. This receptor was taken from a man between 60 and 75 years old with acute or convalescent COVID-19. This chain joins TRBV19 and TRBJ1-2, with 7 bases matching TRBD1. The chain's CDR3 is CASSTNGGGFDYGYTF. CDR3 nucleotides: TGTGCCAGTAGTACCAACGGAGGGGGCTTCGACTATGGCTACACCTTC.